This is a list of T cell receptor beta chains from one sample in a study of T cells in Graves' hyperthyroidism and ophthalmopathy. TCRdb re-called the multiplex PCR reads with MiXCR, one entry per CDR3 protein. Of 490,000 or so distinct CDR3 sequences listed, 35% to 50% are singletons. The sequenced sample consisted of peripheral blood or thyroid tissue (not recorded which). The receptor source for this set is an adult woman with Graves' disease, either hyperthyroidism or ophthalmopathy (not recorded which). The CDR3 runs from the conserved cysteine through the conserved F or W. D genes are given only for firm matches. Clone size is not always given. Where it is, it says once, few, many or a class for expanded clones.

abundance: .; len: 16; j_gene: TRBJ2-5; v_gene: TRBV7-9; d_gene: TRBD1; CDR3nt: TGTGCCAGCAGCCCGGACAGGGGTCATGACCTAGAGACCCAGTACTTC; CDR3aa: CASSPDRGHDLETQYF
abundance: many; len: 13; j_gene: TRBJ2-5; v_gene: TRBV12-3/TRBV12-4; d_gene: .; CDR3nt: TGTGCCAGCAGTTTTCAGAGACAAGAGACCCAGTACTTC; CDR3aa: CASSFQRQETQYF
abundance: many; len: 13; j_gene: TRBJ2-7; v_gene: TRBV7-2; d_gene: .; CDR3nt: TGTGCCAGCAGCTTGCCCGGGCGGAACGAGCAGTACTTC; CDR3aa: CASSLPGRNEQYF
abundance: .; len: 14; j_gene: TRBJ2-7; v_gene: TRBV10-2; d_gene: .; CDR3nt: TGCGCCAGCAGTGAGGGCCCGGACACCTACGAGCAGTACTTC; CDR3aa: CASSEGPDTYEQYF
abundance: many; len: 14; j_gene: TRBJ1-6; v_gene: TRBV7-2; d_gene: TRBD1; CDR3nt: TGTGCCAGCAGCACAGACAGGGATAATTCACCCCTCCACTTT; CDR3aa: CASSTDRDNSPLHF
abundance: few; len: 11; j_gene: TRBJ1-1; v_gene: TRBV29-1; d_gene: .; CDR3nt: TGCAGCGTTGAGGAATGGGGTGAAGCTTTCTTT; CDR3aa: CSVEEWGEAFF
abundance: .; len: 15; j_gene: TRBJ2-2; v_gene: TRBV25-1; d_gene: TRBD1; CDR3nt: TGTGCCAGCAGTGGGCGGACAGGGGGCACCGGGGAGCTGTTTTTT; CDR3aa: CASSGRTGGTGELFF
abundance: .; len: 16; j_gene: TRBJ2-5; v_gene: TRBV7-3; d_gene: TRBD2; CDR3nt: TGTGCCAGCAGCTTGGTACTAGCGGGAGCGTATGAGACCCAGTACTTC; CDR3aa: CASSLVLAGAYETQYF
abundance: .; len: 14; j_gene: TRBJ2-5; v_gene: TRBV19; d_gene: TRBD2; CDR3nt: TGTGCCAGTCGTCCGCGGGAGGGGCAAGAGACCCAGTACTTC; CDR3aa: CASRPREGQETQYF
abundance: few; len: 19; j_gene: TRBJ1-1; v_gene: TRBV10-1; d_gene: TRBD1; CDR3nt: TGCGCCAGCAGCCAAGATTCCCTGACAGGGTGGGTCATGAACACTGAAGCTTTCTTT; CDR3aa: CASSQDSLTGWVMNTEAFF
abundance: many; len: 15; j_gene: TRBJ2-7; v_gene: TRBV6-5; d_gene: TRBD2; CDR3nt: TGTGCCAGCAGGCCGGGACTAGCGGGAGTGGGCGAGCAGTACTTC; CDR3aa: CASRPGLAGVGEQYF
abundance: .; len: 16; j_gene: TRBJ2-1; v_gene: TRBV7-3; d_gene: TRBD2; CDR3nt: TGTGCCAGCAGCCCGATGGCTACTAGCGGGAGAAGTGAGCAGTTCTTC; CDR3aa: CASSPMATSGRSEQFF
abundance: .; len: 14; j_gene: TRBJ2-2; v_gene: TRBV11-1; d_gene: TRBD1; CDR3nt: TGTGCCAGCAGTCGAAGACAGGGTACCGGGGAGCTGTTTTTT; CDR3aa: CASSRRQGTGELFF
abundance: many; len: 12; j_gene: TRBJ1-5; v_gene: TRBV7-2; d_gene: .; CDR3nt: TGTGCCAGCAGCTTAGTAGACCGGGGGAAGCATTTT; CDR3aa: CASSLVDRGKHF
abundance: .; len: 15; j_gene: TRBJ1-4; v_gene: TRBV24-1; d_gene: .; CDR3nt: TGTGCCACCAGTGATTCACGGGGTTCAGGTGAAAAACTGTTTTTT; CDR3aa: CATSDSRGSGEKLFF
abundance: few; len: 13; j_gene: TRBJ1-1; v_gene: TRBV29-1; d_gene: .; CDR3nt: TGCAGCGGTGGGGCAGGGGAGAACACTGAAGCTTTCTTT; CDR3aa: CSGGAGENTEAFF
abundance: .; len: 11; j_gene: TRBJ2-7; v_gene: TRBV7-9; d_gene: .; CDR3nt: TGTGCCAGCACCCCTGGGGTCGAGCAGTACTTC; CDR3aa: CASTPGVEQYF
abundance: .; len: 16; j_gene: TRBJ1-2; v_gene: TRBV9; d_gene: TRBD1; CDR3nt: TGTGCCAGCAGCGTAGGAGGGACAGAACTGAACTATGGCTACACCTTC; CDR3aa: CASSVGGTELNYGYTF
abundance: many; len: 13; j_gene: TRBJ1-3; v_gene: TRBV20-1; d_gene: .; CDR3nt: TGCAGTGCTAGCGCGGGGGCTGGAAACACCATATATTTT; CDR3aa: CSASAGAGNTIYF
abundance: .; len: 14; j_gene: TRBJ1-6; v_gene: TRBV7-2; d_gene: .; CDR3nt: TGTGCCAGCAGCCGGGGGGACTGGAATTCACCCCTCCACTTT; CDR3aa: CASSRGDWNSPLHF
abundance: many; len: 18; j_gene: TRBJ2-5; v_gene: TRBV5-5; d_gene: TRBD2; CDR3nt: TGTGCCAGCAGCTTGCTAAGACTAGCGGGAGAAATAGGTGAGACCCAGTACTTC; CDR3aa: CASSLLRLAGEIGETQYF
abundance: once; len: 12; j_gene: TRBJ2-7; v_gene: TRBV2; d_gene: TRBD1; CDR3nt: TGTGCCAGCCCGGGACAGGGGGCCGAGCAGTACTTC; CDR3aa: CASPGQGAEQYF
abundance: .; len: 14; j_gene: TRBJ2-7; v_gene: TRBV4-1; d_gene: .; CDR3nt: TGCGCCAGCAGCCCGGGACCCAAGAACTACGAGCAGTACTTC; CDR3aa: CASSPGPKNYEQYF
abundance: .; len: 18; j_gene: TRBJ2-6; v_gene: TRBV29-1; d_gene: TRBD1; CDR3nt: TGCAGCGTTGAAGAGGGTGGACAGGGAGACTCTGGGGCCAACGTCCTGACTTTC; CDR3aa: CSVEEGGQGDSGANVLTF
abundance: many; len: 12; j_gene: TRBJ1-1; v_gene: TRBV10-3; d_gene: .; CDR3nt: TGTGCCATCAGTGTGGGGAACACTGAAGCTTTCTTT; CDR3aa: CAISVGNTEAFF
abundance: .; len: 14; j_gene: TRBJ1-4; v_gene: TRBV7-9; d_gene: .; CDR3nt: TGTGCCAGCAGGCCGGACTGGAGGGATGAAAAACTGTTTTTT; CDR3aa: CASRPDWRDEKLFF
abundance: .; len: 11; j_gene: TRBJ1-4; v_gene: TRBV2; d_gene: .; CDR3nt: TGTGCCACCAGAGATGATGAAAAACTGTTTTTT; CDR3aa: CATRDDEKLFF
abundance: .; len: 16; j_gene: TRBJ2-5; v_gene: TRBV4-1; d_gene: .; CDR3nt: TGCGCCAGCAGCCAAACCGGGACTCAAACCGGGGAGACCCAGTACTTC; CDR3aa: CASSQTGTQTGETQYF
abundance: .; len: 12; j_gene: TRBJ1-4; v_gene: TRBV15; d_gene: .; CDR3nt: TGTGCCACCAGCAGAGACAGGGAAAAACTGTTTTTT; CDR3aa: CATSRDREKLFF
abundance: .; len: 13; j_gene: TRBJ2-7; v_gene: TRBV20-1; d_gene: .; CDR3nt: TGCAGTGCTAGTTTAGCGCTCCCCTACGAGCAGTACTTC; CDR3aa: CSASLALPYEQYF
abundance: many; len: 13; j_gene: TRBJ1-6; v_gene: TRBV6-4; d_gene: .; CDR3nt: TGTGCCAGCAGTGTCGAAGGGGATTCACCCCTCCACTTT; CDR3aa: CASSVEGDSPLHF
abundance: .; len: 11; j_gene: TRBJ1-1; v_gene: TRBV12-3/TRBV12-4; d_gene: .; CDR3nt: TGTGTCAGCAGTTTCGGCACTGAAGCTTTCTTT; CDR3aa: CVSSFGTEAFF
abundance: .; len: 15; j_gene: TRBJ2-2; v_gene: TRBV10-3; d_gene: TRBD2; CDR3nt: TGTGCCATAAACCAGGGACTAGCGGGAGCCGGGGAGCTGTTTTTT; CDR3aa: CAINQGLAGAGELFF
abundance: once; len: 14; j_gene: TRBJ2-7; v_gene: TRBV7-9; d_gene: TRBD1; CDR3nt: TGTGCCAGCAGCTTCTCAAGACAGGGCCACGAGCAGTACTTC; CDR3aa: CASSFSRQGHEQYF
abundance: .; len: 16; j_gene: TRBJ2-7; v_gene: TRBV29-1; d_gene: TRBD1; CDR3nt: TGCAGCGTTGAAGGGGGTCGACAGGGCCTCTCCTACGAGCAGTACTTC; CDR3aa: CSVEGGRQGLSYEQYF
abundance: few; len: 15; j_gene: TRBJ2-7; v_gene: TRBV15; d_gene: .; CDR3nt: TGTGCCACCAGCAGCCCCCCTTCGGGTTCCTACGAGCAGTACTTC; CDR3aa: CATSSPPSGSYEQYF
abundance: many; len: 14; j_gene: TRBJ1-4; v_gene: TRBV2; d_gene: .; CDR3nt: TGTGCCAGCAGTAAGATGATGTCTAATGAAAAACTGTTTTTT; CDR3aa: CASSKMMSNEKLFF
abundance: few; len: 14; j_gene: TRBJ1-2; v_gene: TRBV11-1; d_gene: .; CDR3nt: TGTGCCAGCAGCCCAAACAGGGAGTCGTATGGCTACACCTTC; CDR3aa: CASSPNRESYGYTF
abundance: few; len: 11; j_gene: TRBJ2-7; v_gene: TRBV29-1; d_gene: .; CDR3nt: TGCAGCTTGAAAGGGGGCTACGAGCAGTACTTC; CDR3aa: CSLKGGYEQYF
abundance: .; len: 15; j_gene: TRBJ1-1; v_gene: TRBV10-2; d_gene: TRBD1; CDR3nt: TGCGCCAGCAGTGTGGGACAGGGCCGCACCACTGAAGCTTTCTTT; CDR3aa: CASSVGQGRTTEAFF
abundance: .; len: 17; j_gene: TRBJ1-3; v_gene: TRBV4-1; d_gene: .; CDR3nt: TGCGCCAGCAGCCAGCTAACAGGAGCAGGCTCTGGAAACACCATATATTTT; CDR3aa: CASSQLTGAGSGNTIYF
abundance: .; len: 16; j_gene: TRBJ2-7; v_gene: TRBV7-8; d_gene: TRBD1; CDR3nt: TGTGCCAGCAGCTTAGGTCCATTGAGACAGGGCCCCGAGCAGTACTTC; CDR3aa: CASSLGPLRQGPEQYF
abundance: .; len: 13; j_gene: TRBJ1-2; v_gene: TRBV24-1; d_gene: .; CDR3nt: TGTGCCACCAGTGATGGGACCGCCTATGGCTACACCTTC; CDR3aa: CATSDGTAYGYTF
abundance: .; len: 16; j_gene: TRBJ1-2; v_gene: TRBV6-5; d_gene: .; CDR3nt: TGTGCCAGCGCTAAAGTCCAGGGTCTCGCTAACTATGGCTACACCTTC; CDR3aa: CASAKVQGLANYGYTF
abundance: .; len: 14; j_gene: TRBJ1-5; v_gene: TRBV10-3; d_gene: TRBD1; CDR3nt: TGTGCCATCAAGGCGGGACAGGGGGCTCAGCCCCAGCATTTT; CDR3aa: CAIKAGQGAQPQHF
abundance: .; len: 14; j_gene: TRBJ1-5; v_gene: TRBV20-1; d_gene: .; CDR3nt: TGCAGTGCACACCGGGTCTTAGACAATCAGCCCCAGCATTTT; CDR3aa: CSAHRVLDNQPQHF
abundance: .; len: 11; j_gene: TRBJ1-1; v_gene: TRBV3-1; d_gene: .; CDR3nt: TGTGCCAGCAGAGGAGTTAATGAAGCTTTCTTT; CDR3aa: CASRGVNEAFF
abundance: .; len: 15; j_gene: TRBJ2-5; v_gene: TRBV2; d_gene: .; CDR3nt: TGTGCCAGGAGTGAATCGGGGGAGGTGGGAGAGACCCAGTACTTC; CDR3aa: CARSESGEVGETQYF
abundance: many; len: 14; j_gene: TRBJ2-5; v_gene: TRBV20-1; d_gene: .; CDR3nt: TGCAGTGCTAGACTGAGGACGCGGGTAGAGACCCAGTACTTC; CDR3aa: CSARLRTRVETQYF
abundance: .; len: 16; j_gene: TRBJ2-7; v_gene: TRBV29-1; d_gene: TRBD1; CDR3nt: TGCAGCGTTGAAGGTGCAGGGGGCATTCCCCCCTACGAGCGGTACTTC; CDR3aa: CSVEGAGGIPPYERYF